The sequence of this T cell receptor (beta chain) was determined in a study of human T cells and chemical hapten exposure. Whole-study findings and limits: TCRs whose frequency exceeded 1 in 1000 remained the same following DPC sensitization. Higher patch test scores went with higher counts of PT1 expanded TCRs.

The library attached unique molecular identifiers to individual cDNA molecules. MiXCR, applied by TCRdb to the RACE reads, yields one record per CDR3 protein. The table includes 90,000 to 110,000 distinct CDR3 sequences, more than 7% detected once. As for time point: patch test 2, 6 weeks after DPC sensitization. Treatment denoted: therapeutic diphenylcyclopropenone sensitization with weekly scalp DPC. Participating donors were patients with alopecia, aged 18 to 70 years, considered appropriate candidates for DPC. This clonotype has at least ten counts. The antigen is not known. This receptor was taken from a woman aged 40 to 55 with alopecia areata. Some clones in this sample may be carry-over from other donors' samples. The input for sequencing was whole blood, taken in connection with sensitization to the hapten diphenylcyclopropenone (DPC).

CDR3: CASSRPGQGPGYTF. The CDR3 DNA reads as TGTGCCAGCAGTCGTCCGGGACAGGGGCCTGGCTACACCTTC. The chain joins TRBV28 to TRBJ1-2; 10 positions agree with TRBD1. Trimming cost V 5 bases and J 7 bases; bases outside gene matches: 7. The CDR3 spans 14 residues. Germline V CDR1 and CDR2: MDHEN, SYDVKM.